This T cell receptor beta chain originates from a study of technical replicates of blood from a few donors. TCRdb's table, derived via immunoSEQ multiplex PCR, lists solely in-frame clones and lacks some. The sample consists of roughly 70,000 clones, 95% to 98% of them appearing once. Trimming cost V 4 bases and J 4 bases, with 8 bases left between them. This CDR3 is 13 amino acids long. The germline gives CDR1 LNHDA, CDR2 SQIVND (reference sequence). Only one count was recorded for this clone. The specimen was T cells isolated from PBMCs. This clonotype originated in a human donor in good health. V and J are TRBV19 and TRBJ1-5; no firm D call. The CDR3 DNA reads TGTGCCAGTAGTAATCTAGGAAATCAGCCCCAGCATTTT. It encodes CASSNLGNQPQHF.